A selection of T cell receptor beta chains follows, all from one sample in a study of beta chain features in type 1 diabetes. Clones were read by immunoSEQ multiplex PCR, and TCRdb kept only the in-frame ones, dropping some. Altogether about 930,000 clones are present, about 17% being singletons, with the ten largest covering about 0.02%. The sequencing sample was made of naive CD4+ T cells from blood. The receptor source for this set is a woman younger than 35 in good health. CDR3s leave out the opening cysteine and the closing phenylalanine or tryptophan.

v_call | cdr3_aa
TRBV4-1 | ASSHLTGKGQPQH
TRBV19 | ASKTPDSENIQY
TRBV25-1 | ASSEPRAYEQY
TRBV27 | ASSFEGQIYEQY
TRBV18 | ASSHGQGEQY
TRBV18 | ASSPPGGRFGNEQF
TRBV7-9 | ASSLVGSSGSIYEQY
TRBV9 | ASSVAEVTSGPIEQY
TRBV21-1 | ARRGRDNTGELF
TRBV27 | ASSDLIPYNEQF
TRBV7-9 | ASSLDPRETQY
TRBV7-2 | ASSPNGLAGDEQY
TRBV6-5 | ASSSVPGQGRAF
TRBV5-1 | ASSPRPDGPYNEQF
TRBV29-1 | SVAGPLAGATDTQY
TRBV7-2 | ASSWDSSGANVLT
TRBV4-3 | ASSQDLGEETQY
TRBV19 | ASSIPLRGSGDNEQF
TRBV7-9 | ASSLKWQGVDGYT
TRBV7-8 | ASSSRDSNQPQH
TRBV15 | ATSREPGTSGRNEQF
TRBV6-1 | ASSFQGHQPQH
TRBV18 | ASSPRTGTGEAF
TRBV20-1 | SANLQRIRY
TRBV19 | ASSIRYLSGRASEQF